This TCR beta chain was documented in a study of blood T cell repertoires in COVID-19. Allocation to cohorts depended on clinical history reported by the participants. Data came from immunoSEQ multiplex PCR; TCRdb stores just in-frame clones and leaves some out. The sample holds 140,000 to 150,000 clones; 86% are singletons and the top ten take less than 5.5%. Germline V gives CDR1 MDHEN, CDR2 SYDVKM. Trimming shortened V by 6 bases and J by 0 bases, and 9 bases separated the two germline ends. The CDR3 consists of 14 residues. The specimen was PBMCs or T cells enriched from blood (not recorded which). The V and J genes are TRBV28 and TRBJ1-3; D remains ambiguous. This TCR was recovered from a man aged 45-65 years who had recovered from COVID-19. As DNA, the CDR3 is TGTGCCAGCAGGAGGGCTTCCTCTGGAAACACCATATATTTT. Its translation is CASRRASSGNTIYF. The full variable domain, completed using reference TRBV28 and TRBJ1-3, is DVKVTQSSRYLVKRTGEKVFLECVQDMDHENMFWYRQDPGLGLRLIYFSYDVKMKEKGDIPEGYSVSREKKERFSLILESASTNQTSMYLCASRRASSGNTIYFGEGSWLTVV.